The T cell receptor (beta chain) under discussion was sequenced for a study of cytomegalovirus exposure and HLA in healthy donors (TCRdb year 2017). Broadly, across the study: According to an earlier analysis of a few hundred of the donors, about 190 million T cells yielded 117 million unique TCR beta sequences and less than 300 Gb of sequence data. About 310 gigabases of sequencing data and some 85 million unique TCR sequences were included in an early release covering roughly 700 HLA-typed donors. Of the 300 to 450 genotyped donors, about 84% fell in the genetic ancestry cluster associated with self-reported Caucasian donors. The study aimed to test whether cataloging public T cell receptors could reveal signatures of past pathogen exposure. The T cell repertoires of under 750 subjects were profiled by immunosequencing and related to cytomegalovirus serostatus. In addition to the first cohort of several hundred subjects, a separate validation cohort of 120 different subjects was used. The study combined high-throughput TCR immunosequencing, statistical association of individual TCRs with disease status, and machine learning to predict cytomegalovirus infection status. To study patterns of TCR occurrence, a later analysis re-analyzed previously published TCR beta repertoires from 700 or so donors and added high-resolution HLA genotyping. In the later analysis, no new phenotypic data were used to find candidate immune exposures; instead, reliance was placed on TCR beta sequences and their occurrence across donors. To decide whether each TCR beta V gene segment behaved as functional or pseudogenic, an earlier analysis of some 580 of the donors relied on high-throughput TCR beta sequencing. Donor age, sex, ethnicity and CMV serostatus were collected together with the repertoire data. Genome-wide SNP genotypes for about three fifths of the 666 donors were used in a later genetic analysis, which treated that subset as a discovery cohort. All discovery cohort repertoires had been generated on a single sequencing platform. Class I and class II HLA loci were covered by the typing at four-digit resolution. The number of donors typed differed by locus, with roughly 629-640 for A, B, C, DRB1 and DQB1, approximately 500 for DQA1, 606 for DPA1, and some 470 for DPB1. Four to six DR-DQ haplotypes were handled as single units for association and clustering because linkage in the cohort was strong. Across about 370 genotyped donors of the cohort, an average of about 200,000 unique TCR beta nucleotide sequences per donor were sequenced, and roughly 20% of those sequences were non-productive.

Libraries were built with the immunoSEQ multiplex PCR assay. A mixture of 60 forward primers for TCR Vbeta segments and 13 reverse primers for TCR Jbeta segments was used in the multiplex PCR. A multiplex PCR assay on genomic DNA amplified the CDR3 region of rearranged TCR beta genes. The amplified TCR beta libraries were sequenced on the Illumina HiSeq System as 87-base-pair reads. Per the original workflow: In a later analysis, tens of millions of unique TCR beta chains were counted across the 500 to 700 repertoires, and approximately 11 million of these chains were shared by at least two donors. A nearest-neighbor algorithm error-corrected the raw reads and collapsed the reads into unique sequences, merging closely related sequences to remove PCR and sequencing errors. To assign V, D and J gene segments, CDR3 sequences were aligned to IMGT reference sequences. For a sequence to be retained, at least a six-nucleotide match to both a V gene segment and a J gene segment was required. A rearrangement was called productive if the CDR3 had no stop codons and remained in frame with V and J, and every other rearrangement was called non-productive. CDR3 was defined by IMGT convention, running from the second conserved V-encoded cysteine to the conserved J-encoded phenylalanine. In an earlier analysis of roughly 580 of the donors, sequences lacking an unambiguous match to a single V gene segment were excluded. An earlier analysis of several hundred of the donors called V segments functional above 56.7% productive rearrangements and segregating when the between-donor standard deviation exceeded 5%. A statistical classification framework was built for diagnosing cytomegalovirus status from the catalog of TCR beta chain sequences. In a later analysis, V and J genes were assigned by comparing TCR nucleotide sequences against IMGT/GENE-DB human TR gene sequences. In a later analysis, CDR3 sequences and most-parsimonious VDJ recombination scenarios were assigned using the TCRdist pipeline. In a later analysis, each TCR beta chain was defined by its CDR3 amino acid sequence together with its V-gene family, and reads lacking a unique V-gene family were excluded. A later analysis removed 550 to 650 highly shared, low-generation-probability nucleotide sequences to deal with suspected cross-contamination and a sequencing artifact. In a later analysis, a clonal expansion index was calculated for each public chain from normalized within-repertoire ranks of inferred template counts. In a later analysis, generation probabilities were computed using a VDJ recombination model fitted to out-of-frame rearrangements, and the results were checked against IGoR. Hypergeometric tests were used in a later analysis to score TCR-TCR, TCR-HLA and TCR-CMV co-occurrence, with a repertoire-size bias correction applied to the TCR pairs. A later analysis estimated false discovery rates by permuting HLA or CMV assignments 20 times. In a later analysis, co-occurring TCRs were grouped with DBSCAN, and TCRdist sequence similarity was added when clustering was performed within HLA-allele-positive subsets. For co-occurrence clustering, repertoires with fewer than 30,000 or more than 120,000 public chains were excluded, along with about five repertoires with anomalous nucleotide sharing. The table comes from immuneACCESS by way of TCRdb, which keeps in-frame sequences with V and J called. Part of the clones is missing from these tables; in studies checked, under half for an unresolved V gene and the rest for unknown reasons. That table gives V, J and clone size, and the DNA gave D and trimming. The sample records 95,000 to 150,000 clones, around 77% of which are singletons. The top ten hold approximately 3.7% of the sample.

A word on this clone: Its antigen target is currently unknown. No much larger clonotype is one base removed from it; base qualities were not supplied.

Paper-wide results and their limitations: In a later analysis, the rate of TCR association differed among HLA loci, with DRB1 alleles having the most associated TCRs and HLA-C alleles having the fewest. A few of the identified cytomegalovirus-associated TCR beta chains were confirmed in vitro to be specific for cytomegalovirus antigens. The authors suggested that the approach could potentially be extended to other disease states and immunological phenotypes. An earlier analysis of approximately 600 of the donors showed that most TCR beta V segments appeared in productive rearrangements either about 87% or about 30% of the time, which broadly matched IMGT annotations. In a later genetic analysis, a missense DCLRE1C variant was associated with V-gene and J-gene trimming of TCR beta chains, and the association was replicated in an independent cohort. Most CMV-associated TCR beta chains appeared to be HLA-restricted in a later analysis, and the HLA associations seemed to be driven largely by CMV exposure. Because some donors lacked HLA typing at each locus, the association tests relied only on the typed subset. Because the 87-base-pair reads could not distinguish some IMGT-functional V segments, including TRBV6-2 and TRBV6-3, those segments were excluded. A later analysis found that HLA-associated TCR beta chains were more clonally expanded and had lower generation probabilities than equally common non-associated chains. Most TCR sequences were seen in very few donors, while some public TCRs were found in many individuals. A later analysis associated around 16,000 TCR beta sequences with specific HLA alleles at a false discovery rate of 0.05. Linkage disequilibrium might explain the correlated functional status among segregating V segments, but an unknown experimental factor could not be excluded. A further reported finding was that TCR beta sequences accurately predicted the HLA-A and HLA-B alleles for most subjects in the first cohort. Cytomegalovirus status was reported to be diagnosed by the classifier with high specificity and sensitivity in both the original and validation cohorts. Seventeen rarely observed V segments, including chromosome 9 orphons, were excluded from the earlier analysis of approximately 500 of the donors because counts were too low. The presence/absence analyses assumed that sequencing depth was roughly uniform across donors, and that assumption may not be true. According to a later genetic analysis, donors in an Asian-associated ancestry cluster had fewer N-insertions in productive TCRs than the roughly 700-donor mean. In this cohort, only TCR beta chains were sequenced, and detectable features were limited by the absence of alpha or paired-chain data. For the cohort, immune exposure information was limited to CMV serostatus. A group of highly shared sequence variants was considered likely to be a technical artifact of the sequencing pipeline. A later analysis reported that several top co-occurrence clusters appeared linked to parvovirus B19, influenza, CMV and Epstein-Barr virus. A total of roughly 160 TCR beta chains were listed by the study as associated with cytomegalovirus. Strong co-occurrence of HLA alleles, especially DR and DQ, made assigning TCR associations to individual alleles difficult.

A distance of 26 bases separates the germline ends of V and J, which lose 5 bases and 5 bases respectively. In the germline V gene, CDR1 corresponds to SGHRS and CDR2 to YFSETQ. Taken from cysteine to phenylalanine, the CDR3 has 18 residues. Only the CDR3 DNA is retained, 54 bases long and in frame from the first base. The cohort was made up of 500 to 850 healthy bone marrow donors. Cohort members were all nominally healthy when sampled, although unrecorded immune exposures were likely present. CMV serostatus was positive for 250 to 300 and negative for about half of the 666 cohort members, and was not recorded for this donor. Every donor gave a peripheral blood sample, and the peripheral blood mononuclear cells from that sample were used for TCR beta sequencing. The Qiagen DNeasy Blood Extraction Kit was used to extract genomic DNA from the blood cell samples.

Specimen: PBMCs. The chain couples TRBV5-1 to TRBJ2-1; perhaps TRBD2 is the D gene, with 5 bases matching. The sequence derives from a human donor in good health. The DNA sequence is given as TGCGCCAGCAGTTTTAGTAGCACTAGGCTGGGTACCCACAATGAGCAGTTCTTC. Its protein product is CASSFSSTRLGTHNEQFF.